The 30 T cell receptor beta chains in this list originate from one sample, sequenced in a study of PD-1 blockade in classical Hodgkin lymphoma. Every one of the patients relapsed after autologous stem cell transplantation (brentuximab vedotin exposure was variable). Only in-frame clones appear in the TCRdb table, and some are missing; sequencing was by immunoSEQ multiplex PCR. The sample holds about 27,000 clones; around 73% are singletons and the top ten take around 35%. Sequenced material: peripheral blood mononuclear cells (PBMCs), taken before the second cycle of nivolumab. These receptors came from a human donor with classical Hodgkin lymphoma.

This rearrangement joins TRBV2 to TRBJ1-3; possible D gene TRBD1, 5 bases. Germline CDR1 is SNHLY and CDR2 is FYNNEI. V was cut by 10 bases and J by 4 bases, with 17 bases left in between. The CDR3 sequence is 14 residues long. For the CDR3, the DNA is TGTGCCACCATGAGAGAGACAGTCGGAAACACCATATATTTT. Translating it yields CATMRETVGNTIYF.

The rearrangement joins TRBV30 to TRBJ2-5; D possibly matches TRBD1 or TRBD2 (6 bases each). V lost 0 bases to trimming and J lost 0 bases, with 11 bases between them. Germline V gene sequence: CDR1 GTSNPN, CDR2 SVGIG (reference sequence). The CDR3 has 15 residues. This chain's CDR3 is CAWSVMGGHQETQYF. CDR3 DNA sequence: TGTGCCTGGAGTGTAATGGGGGGCCACCAAGAGACCCAGTACTTC.

J is TRBJ2-1 and V is TRBV6-5; D not resolved. Trimming shortened V by 2 bases and J by 6 bases, and 11 bases separated the two germline ends. This CDR3 spans 14 amino acids. Germline V CDR1 and CDR2: MNHEY, SVGAGI. The CDR3 is CASSYLRQLNEQFF. CDR3 nucleotides: TGTGCCAGCAGTTACCTCCGACAACTCAATGAGCAGTTCTTC.

This clone was recorded once. This chain links TRBV19 with TRBJ1-2; D possibly corresponds to TRBD1 (5 bases). This CDR3 has 14 amino acids. Deletions cut 3 bases from V and 5 bases from J, with 13 bases between. Germline values: CDR1 LNHDA, CDR2 SQIVND (reference sequence). CDR3 region: CASSIATARYGYTF. In DNA, the CDR3 is TGTGCCAGTAGTATTGCGACAGCAAGGTATGGCTACACCTTC.

The rearrangement joins TRBV5-6 to TRBJ1-1; 8 nucleotides agree with TRBD1. CDR1 and CDR2 from the germline V gene are SGHDT and YYEEEE. The CDR3 contains 14 residues. With 2 bases clipped from V and 4 bases from J, the junction kept 4 bases outside the gene matches. The CDR3 nucleotides read TGTGCCAGCAGCTTCGGACAGGGAGTCACTGAAGCTTTCTTT. It translates to CASSFGQGVTEAFF.

The genes are TRBV7-9 and TRBJ2-7, with D perhaps matching TRBD1 (6 bases). The V gene's germline CDR1 is SEHNR and CDR2 FQNEAQ (reference sequence). Trimming left V 5 bases short and J 4 bases short, with 18 bases between. The CDR3 is made up of 15 amino acids. Written as DNA, the CDR3 is TGTGCCAGCAGCCCCTCCGGGACACCAATTTACGAGCAGTACTTC. This translates into CASSPSGTPIYEQYF.

The chain uses TRBV7-2 and TRBJ1-5; D unclear. Germline CDR1 SGHTA, CDR2 FQGNSA. The V end lost 3 bases, the J end lost 6 bases, and 6 bases lay between the germline ends. This CDR3 has 12 amino acids. CDR3 protein: CASSLESQPQHF. The CDR3 DNA reads as TGTGCCAGCAGCTTGGAATCTCAGCCCCAGCATTTT.

In this sample, this clone turned up a few times. The chain combines TRBV5-1 with TRBJ2-5, with D perhaps TRBD1 (5 bases). V lost 0 bases and J lost 4, with 13 bases in between. This CDR3 is built from 15 residues. The germline CDR1 and CDR2 sequences are SGHRS and YFSETQ. This chain's CDR3 is CASSLALGVGETQYF. Written as DNA, the CDR3 is TGCGCCAGCAGCTTGGCCTTAGGGGTAGGAGAGACCCAGTACTTC.

The chain has TRBV11-3 and TRBJ1-6, with D perhaps matching TRBD1 (6 bases). Deletions cut 3 bases from V and 6 bases from J, with 12 bases between. The CDR3 has 15 amino acids. From germline, CDR1 is SGHNT and CDR2 YENEEA. The CDR3 sequence: CASSFRRQANSPLHF. The CDR3 nucleotides are TGTGCCAGCAGCTTTCGGCGACAGGCTAATTCACCCCTCCACTTT.

This clone occurred a few times. The chain couples TRBV28 to TRBJ1-2; tentatively, D is TRBD1 (5 bases). Germline V lookup: CDR1 MDHEN, CDR2 SYDVKM. The germline V and J ends were trimmed by 2 bases and 5 bases, with 9 bases remaining between them. The CDR3 runs to 13 residues. The CDR3 reads CASSLPQVYGYTF. In DNA, the CDR3 is TGTGCCAGCAGTTTACCACAGGTTTATGGCTACACCTTC.

The CDR3 nucleotides read TGTGCCAGCAGCTCGGGACAGGGTTTCCAATCACCCCTCCACTTT. Its protein product is CASSSGQGFQSPLHF. V is TRBV7-3 and J is TRBJ1-6; 9 bases agree with TRBD1. Per germline, CDR1 SGHTA and CDR2 FQGTGA. There are 15 residues in the CDR3. V lost 4 bases, J lost 10 bases, and 8 bases stayed unmatched.

In the case of this clone: In the same sample, other DNA sequences code for this CDR3. The V call is TRBV6-5, the J call TRBJ1-6, with TRBD1 matching 9 bases. The CDR3 sequence is 15 residues long. The V gene end was trimmed by 2 bases and the J gene end by 7 bases; junction bases not matched to a gene: 3. The germline V gene has CDR1 MNHEY and CDR2 SVGAGI. The CDR3 sequence: CASSYADRGNSPLHF. The DNA of the CDR3 is TGTGCCAGCAGTTACGCAGACAGGGGGAATTCACCCCTCCACTTT.

The chain is built from TRBV5-4 and TRBJ2-5; D could derive from TRBD1 or TRBD2 (5 bases each). Germline V CDR1 and CDR2: SGHNT, YYREEE (reference sequence). Trimming removed 5 bases from V and 3 bases from J, with 14 bases in between. CDR3 size: 14 residues. DNA for the CDR3: TGTGCCAGCAGGGCCGGGACCGCAAAAGAGACCCAGTACTTC. As protein: CASRAGTAKETQYF.

The chain has TRBV5-6 and TRBJ1-1; a possible D gene is TRBD1 (6 bases). Trimming cost V 0 bases and J 4 bases, with 10 bases left between them. CDR1 and CDR2 (germline): SGHDT, YYEEEE. This CDR3 spans 14 amino acids. CDR3 loop: CASSLGQVGTEAFF. The CDR3 bases are TGTGCCAGCAGCTTGGGACAGGTTGGCACTGAAGCTTTCTTT.

This clone was counted between two and nine times. This chain joins TRBV4-3 and TRBJ1-4, with D tentatively TRBD1 (6 bases). V was pared by 0 bases and J by 7 bases, with 12 bases between. The CDR3 totals 15 residues. Germline V CDR1 and CDR2: LGHNA, YSLEER. The CDR3 spells CASSQDRGGFEKLFF. CDR3 nucleotides: TGCGCCAGCAGCCAAGACAGGGGCGGGTTTGAAAAACTGTTTTTT.

This rearrangement joins TRBV5-1 to TRBJ2-5, with TRBD2 matching 14 bases. The junction had 7 bases not matched to a gene; V was cut back by 2 bases and J by 7 bases. The CDR3 sequence is 16 residues long. Germline V gives CDR1 SGHRS, CDR2 YFSETQ. In DNA form, the CDR3 reads TGCGCCAGCAGCTTCGGGACTAGCGGGGGACTCGGGACCCAGTACTTC. Translating gives CASSFGTSGGLGTQYF. Variable domain in full (rest from reference TRBV5-1 and TRBJ2-5): KAGVTQTPRYLIKTRGQQVTLSCSPISGHRSVSWYQQTPGQGLQFLFEYFSETQRNKGNFPGRFSGRQFSNSRSEMNVSTLELGDSALYLCASSFGTSGGLGTQYFGPGTRLLVL.

This chain joins TRBV7-2 and TRBJ2-3; D may be TRBD1 (5 bases). Between the trimmed V and J ends, which lost 2 bases and 1 base, there was a span of 16 bases. Germline loops: CDR1 SGHTA, CDR2 FQGNSA. CDR3 size: 17 residues. The DNA of the CDR3 is TGTGCCAGCAGCTTACAGGGAATCGGTTACGGCACAGATACGCAGTATTTT. Translating gives CASSLQGIGYGTDTQYF.

The chain links TRBV7-3 to TRBJ2-1; a weak D match, TRBD1 (6 bases). V lost 0 bases to trimming and J lost 3 bases, with 12 bases between them. Germline V gene lookup returns CDR1 SGHTA and CDR2 FQGTGA. The CDR3 is made up of 16 amino acids. The CDR3: CASSLTRGGFYNEQFF. The CDR3 DNA follows: TGTGCCAGCAGCTTAACTAGAGGGGGATTCTACAATGAGCAGTTCTTC.

V usage is TRBV5-4 and J usage is TRBJ2-3; no clear D. Germline V lookup: CDR1 SGHNT, CDR2 YYREEE (reference sequence). The CDR3 totals 14 residues. V was clipped by 2 bases and J by 2 bases, with 9 bases between them. The CDR3 coding sequence is TGTGCCAGCAGCTTCGAATTAAACACAGATACGCAGTATTTT. Translating it yields CASSFELNTDTQYF.

In this sample, this clone turned up a few times. This chain links TRBV7-9 with TRBJ2-7; D may be TRBD1 (5 bases). Germline V gene sequence: CDR1 SEHNR, CDR2 FQNEAQ (reference sequence). V was clipped by 5 bases and J by 7 bases, with 18 bases between them. This CDR3 spans 14 amino acids. CDR3 sequence (DNA): TGTGCCAGCAGCGCCGAGTGGGGCTCTAAGGAGCAGTACTTC. It yields the protein CASSAEWGSKEQYF.

The chain recombines TRBV7-2 with TRBJ2-1; no reliable D call. Trimming left V 1 base short and J 6 bases short, with 10 bases between. Germline CDR1 and CDR2: SGHTA and FQGNSA. This CDR3 is 14 amino acids long. CDR3: CASSLVSQANEQFF. In DNA, the CDR3 is TGTGCCAGCAGCTTAGTTTCCCAGGCCAATGAGCAGTTCTTC.

The chain couples TRBV6-5 to TRBJ1-2; no definite D call. V was shortened by 0 bases and J by 2 bases, with 10 bases between the two germline ends. This CDR3 region has 15 residues. Germline V lookup: CDR1 MNHEY, CDR2 SVGAGI. The CDR3 bases are TGTGCCAGCAGTTACTCCCTACAGACAAACTATGGCTACACCTTC. Its protein is CASSYSLQTNYGYTF.

The chain carries TRBV7-2 and TRBJ1-1, with D unresolved. This CDR3 has 13 residues. Per germline, CDR1 SGHTA and CDR2 FQGNSA. V lost 0 bases and J lost 5, with 7 bases in between. CDR3 in DNA: TGTGCCAGCAGCTTAGCGAGGGAAACTGAAGCTTTCTTT. Protein: CASSLARETEAFF.

The J gene is TRBJ2-3, the V gene TRBV7-2; maybe TRBD1 (6 bases). Trimming shortened V by 1 base and J by 6 bases, and 8 bases separated the two germline ends. The CDR3 covers 13 residues. Germline values: CDR1 SGHTA, CDR2 FQGNSA. In DNA, the CDR3 is TGTGCCAGCAGCTTAGGGGGGCGGGATACGCAGTATTTT. Translated, it gives CASSLGGRDTQYF.

This chain joins TRBV6-5 and TRBJ2-7; D unclear. Germline CDR1 MNHEY, CDR2 SVGAGI. V was trimmed by 0 bases and J by 7 bases, leaving 13 bases between them. This CDR3 comprises 14 residues. CDR3 region: CASSYSYGFGEQYF. The DNA for the CDR3 is TGTGCCAGCAGTTACTCGTACGGGTTTGGGGAGCAGTACTTC.

The V gene is TRBV5-1, the J gene TRBJ2-3; 7 bases agree with TRBD2. Germline V gene sequence: CDR1 SGHRS, CDR2 YFSETQ. The V segment lost 5 bases and the J segment 6 bases; nucleotides outside the gene matches: 9. The CDR3 totals 14 residues. Here the CDR3 DNA reads TGCGCCAGCAGTTATAGCGGGTCTTCGGATACGCAGTATTTT. Translating gives CASSYSGSSDTQYF.

This clone was seen more than once but under ten times. The chain carries TRBV7-2 and TRBJ2-2, with 11 bases aligning to TRBD1. Germline assignment: CDR1 SGHTA and CDR2 FQGNSA. With V trimmed by 1 base and J by 5 bases, 6 bases remained unmatched. The CDR3 is made up of 17 amino acids. CDR3 residues: CASSLDSDRGRTGELFF. CDR3 nucleotides: TGTGCCAGCAGCTTAGATTCGGACAGGGGGCGAACCGGGGAGCTGTTTTTT. The variable domain in full, completed from reference TRBV7-2 and TRBJ2-2, reads GAGVSQSPSNKVTEKGKDVELRCDPISGHTALYWYRQSLGQGLEFLIYFQGNSAPDKSGLPSDRFSAERTGGSVSTLTIQRTQQEDSAVYLCASSLDSDRGRTGELFFGEGSRLTVL.

The chain couples TRBV7-6 to TRBJ2-5; D ambiguous. The V end was cut by 5 bases, the J end by 1 base, with 8 bases between. Germline V gene lookup returns CDR1 SGHVS and CDR2 FNYEAQ. This CDR3 has 13 residues. The CDR3 DNA is TGTGCCAGCAGCCCCTCGTTCCAAGAGACCCAGTACTTC. It encodes CASSPSFQETQYF.

The V call is TRBV7-2, the J call TRBJ2-7, with 10 bases identical to TRBD1. J lost 4 bases, V lost 3 bases, and 6 bases had no gene match. This CDR3 comprises 15 residues. The germline gives CDR1 SGHTA, CDR2 FQGNSA. CDR3 in DNA: TGTGCCAGCAGCTTCGACAGACAGGGGGCGTACGAGCAGTACTTC. Translating it yields CASSFDRQGAYEQYF.

The rearrangement joins TRBV6-6 to TRBJ2-1, with 8 bases matching TRBD1. The V and J ends lost 4 bases and 0 bases, in that order; junction bases with no gene match: 5. The CDR3 runs 16 residues. The germline gives CDR1 MNHNY, CDR2 SVGAGI (reference sequence). CDR3 nucleotides: TGTGCCAGCAGTTGGCCGGGACAGGACTCCTACAATGAGCAGTTCTTC. This encodes CASSWPGQDSYNEQFF.